This section outlines one T cell receptor (beta chain) sequence together with its context. Its antigen is not identified. The data derive from a study of radiotherapy plus CTLA-4 blockade in lung cancer. The study's findings and limits: Reported findings show early blood T cell clone dynamics, with interferon-beta, best predicted response. The study found tumor-derived TCR clones expanded in blood after radiotherapy plus ipilimumab.

Lung cancer patients with chemo-refractory metastatic non-small-cell disease were given focal radiation plus CTLA-4 blockade with ipilimumab. The method was immunoSEQ multiplex PCR; TCRdb's version includes in-frame clones alone and lacks a portion of them. The repertoire holds 75,000 to 100,000 clones, with 88% as singletons. V lost 3 bases and J lost 4, with 13 bases in between. CDR1 and CDR2 (germline): SGDLS, YYNGEE. The CDR3 runs 14 residues. The chain links TRBV9 to TRBJ1-2; tentatively, D is TRBD1 (6 bases). Sequences were derived from peripheral blood, sampled from a patient treated with radiotherapy plus ipilimumab. This clonotype was sampled from a human donor with non-small cell lung cancer that progressed on radiotherapy plus ipilimumab. As DNA, the CDR3 is TGTGCCAGCAGCGCCCGACAGGCTGGCTATGGCTACACCTTC. It codes for CASSARQAGYGYTF.